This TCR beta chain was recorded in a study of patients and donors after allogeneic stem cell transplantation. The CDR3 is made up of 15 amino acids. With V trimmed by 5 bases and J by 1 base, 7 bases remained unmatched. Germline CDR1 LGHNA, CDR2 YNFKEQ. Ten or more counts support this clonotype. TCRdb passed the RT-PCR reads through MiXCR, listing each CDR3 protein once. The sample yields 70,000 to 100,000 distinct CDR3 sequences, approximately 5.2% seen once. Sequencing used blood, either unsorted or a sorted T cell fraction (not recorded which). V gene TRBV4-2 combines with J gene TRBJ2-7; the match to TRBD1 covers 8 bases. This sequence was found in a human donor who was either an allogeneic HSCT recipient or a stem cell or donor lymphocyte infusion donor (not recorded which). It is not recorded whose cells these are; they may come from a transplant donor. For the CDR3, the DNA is TGTGCCAGCAGCAGAGAAGGACAGGGTTCCTACGAGCAGTACTTC. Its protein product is CASSREGQGSYEQYF.